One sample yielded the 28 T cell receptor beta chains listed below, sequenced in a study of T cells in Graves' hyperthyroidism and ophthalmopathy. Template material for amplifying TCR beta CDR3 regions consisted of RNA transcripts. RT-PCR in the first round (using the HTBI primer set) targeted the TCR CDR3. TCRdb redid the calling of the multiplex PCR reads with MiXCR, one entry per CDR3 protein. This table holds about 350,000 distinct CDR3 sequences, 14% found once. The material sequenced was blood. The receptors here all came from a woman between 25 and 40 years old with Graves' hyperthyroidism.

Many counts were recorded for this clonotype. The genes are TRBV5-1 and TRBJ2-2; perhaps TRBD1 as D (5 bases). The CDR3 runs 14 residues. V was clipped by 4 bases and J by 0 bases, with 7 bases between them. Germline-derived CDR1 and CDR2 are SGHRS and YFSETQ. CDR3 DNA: TGCGCCAGCAGCAGGGGCACGAACACCGGGGAGCTGTTTTTT. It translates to CASSRGTNTGELFF.

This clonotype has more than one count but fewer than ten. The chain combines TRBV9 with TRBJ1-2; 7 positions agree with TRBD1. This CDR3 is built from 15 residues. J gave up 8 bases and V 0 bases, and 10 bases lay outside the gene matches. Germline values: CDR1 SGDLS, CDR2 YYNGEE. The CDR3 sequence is CASSVDDRVVRGYTF. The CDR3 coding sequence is TGTGCCAGCAGCGTAGATGACAGGGTGGTTCGGGGCTACACCTTC.

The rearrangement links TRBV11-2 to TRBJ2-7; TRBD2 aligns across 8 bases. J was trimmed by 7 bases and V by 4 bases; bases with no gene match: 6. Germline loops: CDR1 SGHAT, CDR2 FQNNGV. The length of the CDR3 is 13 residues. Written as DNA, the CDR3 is TGTGCCAGCAGCTCCTCTTCTAGCGGGGAGCAGTACTTC. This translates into CASSSSSSGEQYF.

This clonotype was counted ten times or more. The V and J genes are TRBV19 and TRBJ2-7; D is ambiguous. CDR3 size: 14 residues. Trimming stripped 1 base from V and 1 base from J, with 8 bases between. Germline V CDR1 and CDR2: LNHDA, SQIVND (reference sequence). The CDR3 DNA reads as TGTGCCAGTAGTATAGGAGCATATTCCTACGAGCAGTACTTC. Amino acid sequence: CASSIGAYSYEQYF. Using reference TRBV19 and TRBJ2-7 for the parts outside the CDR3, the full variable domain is DGGITQSPKYLFRKEGQNVTLSCEQNLNHDAMYWYRQDPGQGLRLIYYSQIVNDFQKGDIAEGYSVSREKKESFPLTVTSAQKNPTAFYLCASSIGAYSYEQYFGPGTRLTVT.

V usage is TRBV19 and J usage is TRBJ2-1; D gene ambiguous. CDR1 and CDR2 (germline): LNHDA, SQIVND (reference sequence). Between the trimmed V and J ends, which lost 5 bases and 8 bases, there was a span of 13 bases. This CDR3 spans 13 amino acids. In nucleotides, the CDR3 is TGTGCCAGTAGTTCCCTGCGGTGGGATGAGCAGTTCTTC. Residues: CASSSLRWDEQFF.

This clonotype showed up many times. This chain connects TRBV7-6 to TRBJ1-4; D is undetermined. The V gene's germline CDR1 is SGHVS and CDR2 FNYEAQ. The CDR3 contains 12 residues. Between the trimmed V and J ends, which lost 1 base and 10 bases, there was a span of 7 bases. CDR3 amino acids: CASSLVSGKLFF. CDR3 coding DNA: TGTGCCAGCAGCTTAGTTTCTGGAAAACTGTTTTTT. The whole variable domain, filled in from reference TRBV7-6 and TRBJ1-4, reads GAGVSQSPRYKVTKRGQDVALRCDPISGHVSLYWYRQALGQGPEFLTYFNYEAQQDKSGLPNDRFSAERPEGSISTLTIQRTEQRDSAMYRCASSLVSGKLFFGSGTQLSVL.

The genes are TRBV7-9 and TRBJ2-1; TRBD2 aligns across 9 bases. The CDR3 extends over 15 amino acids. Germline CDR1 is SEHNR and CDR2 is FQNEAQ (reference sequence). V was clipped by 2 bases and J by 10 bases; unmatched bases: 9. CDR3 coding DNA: TGTGCCAGCAGCTTAATGGGACTAGCAGTAGGAGAGCAGTTCTTC. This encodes CASSLMGLAVGEQFF.

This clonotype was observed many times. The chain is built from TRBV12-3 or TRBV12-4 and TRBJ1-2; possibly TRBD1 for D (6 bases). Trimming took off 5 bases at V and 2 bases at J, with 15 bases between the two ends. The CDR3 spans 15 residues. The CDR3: CASSLSTQGNYGYTF. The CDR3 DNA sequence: TGTGCCAGCAGTCTTAGTACCCAGGGGAACTATGGCTACACCTTC.

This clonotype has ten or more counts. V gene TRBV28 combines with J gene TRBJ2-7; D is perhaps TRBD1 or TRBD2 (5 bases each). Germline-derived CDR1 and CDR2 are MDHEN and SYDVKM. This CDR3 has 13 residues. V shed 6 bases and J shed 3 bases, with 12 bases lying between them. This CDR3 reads CASRRGRSYEQYF. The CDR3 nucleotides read TGTGCCAGCAGAAGGGGACGGAGCTACGAGCAGTACTTC.

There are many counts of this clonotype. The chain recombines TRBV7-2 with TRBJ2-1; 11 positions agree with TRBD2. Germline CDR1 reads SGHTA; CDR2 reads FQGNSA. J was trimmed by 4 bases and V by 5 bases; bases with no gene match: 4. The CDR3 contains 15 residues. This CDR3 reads CASSVRTSGYNEQFF. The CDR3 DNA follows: TGTGCCAGCAGCGTAAGGACTAGCGGGTACAATGAGCAGTTCTTC.

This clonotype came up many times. In DNA form, the CDR3 reads TGTGCCAGCAGCTTAGATATCAGGGGGCGTGGGCCCCAGCATTTT. Translation: CASSLDIRGRGPQHF. The chain couples TRBV11-2 to TRBJ1-5; 8 bases fit TRBD1. CDR3 size: 15 residues. After removal of 0 bases from V and 9 bases from J, the junction contained 7 bases not matched to a gene. Germline V CDR1 and CDR2: SGHAT, FQNNGV. The full variable domain, in which reference TRBV11-2 and TRBJ1-5 provide the parts outside the CDR3, is EAGVAQSPRYKIIEKRQSVAFWCNPISGHATLYWYQQILGQGPKLLIQFQNNGVVDDSQLPKDRFSAERLKGVDSTLKIQPAKLEDSAVYLCASSLDIRGRGPQHFGDGTRLSIL.

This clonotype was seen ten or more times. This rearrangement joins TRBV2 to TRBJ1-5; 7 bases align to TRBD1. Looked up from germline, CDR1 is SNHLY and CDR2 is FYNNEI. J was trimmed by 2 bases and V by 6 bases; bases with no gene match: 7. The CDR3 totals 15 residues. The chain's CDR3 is CASSPQGIGNQPQHF. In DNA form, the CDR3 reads TGTGCCAGCAGCCCACAGGGGATCGGCAATCAGCCCCAGCATTTT.

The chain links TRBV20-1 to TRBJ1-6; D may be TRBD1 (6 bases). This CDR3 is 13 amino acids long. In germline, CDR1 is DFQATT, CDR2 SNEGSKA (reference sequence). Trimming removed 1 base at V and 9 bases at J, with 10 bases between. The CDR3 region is CSARAQGRSPLHF. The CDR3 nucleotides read TGCAGTGCTAGAGCACAGGGCCGTTCACCCCTCCACTTT.

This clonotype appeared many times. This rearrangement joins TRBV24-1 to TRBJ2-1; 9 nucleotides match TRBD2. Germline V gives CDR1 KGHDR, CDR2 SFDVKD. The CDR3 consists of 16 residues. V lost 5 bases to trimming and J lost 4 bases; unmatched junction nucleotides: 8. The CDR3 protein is CATSGSLAGTYNEQFF. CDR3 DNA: TGTGCCACCAGTGGTTCTCTAGCGGGGACATACAATGAGCAGTTCTTC.

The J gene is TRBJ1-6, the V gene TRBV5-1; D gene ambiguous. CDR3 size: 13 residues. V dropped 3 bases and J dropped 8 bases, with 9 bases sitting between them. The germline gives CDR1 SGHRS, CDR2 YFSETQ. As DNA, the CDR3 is TGCGCCAGCAGCTCACCCGGGGATTCACCCCTCCACTTT. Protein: CASSSPGDSPLHF.

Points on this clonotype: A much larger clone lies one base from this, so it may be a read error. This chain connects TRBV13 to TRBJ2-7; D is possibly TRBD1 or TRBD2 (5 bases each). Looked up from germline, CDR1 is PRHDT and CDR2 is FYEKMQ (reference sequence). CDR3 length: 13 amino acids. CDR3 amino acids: CTSSYGGADEQYF. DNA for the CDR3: TGTACCAGCAGCTATGGGGGAGCCGACGAGCAGTACTTC. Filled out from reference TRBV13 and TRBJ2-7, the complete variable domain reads AAGVIQSPRHLIKEKRETATLKCYPIPRHDTVYWYQQGPGQDPQFLISFYEKMQSDKGSIPDRFSAQQFSDYHSELNMSSLELGDSALYFCTSSYGGADEQYFGPGTRLTVT.

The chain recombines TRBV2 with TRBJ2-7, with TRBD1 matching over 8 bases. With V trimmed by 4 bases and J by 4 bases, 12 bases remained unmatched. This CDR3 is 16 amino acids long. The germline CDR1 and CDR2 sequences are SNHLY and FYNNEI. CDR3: CASSGPPGTGDYEQYF. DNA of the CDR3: TGTGCCAGCAGTGGCCCCCCCGGGACAGGAGATTACGAGCAGTACTTC.

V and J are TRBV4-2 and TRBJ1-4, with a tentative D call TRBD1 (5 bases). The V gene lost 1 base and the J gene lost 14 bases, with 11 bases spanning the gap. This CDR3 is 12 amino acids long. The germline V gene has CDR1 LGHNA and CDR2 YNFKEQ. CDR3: CASSQVGEGLFF. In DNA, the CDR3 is TGTGCCAGCAGCCAAGTGGGGGAGGGCCTGTTTTTT.

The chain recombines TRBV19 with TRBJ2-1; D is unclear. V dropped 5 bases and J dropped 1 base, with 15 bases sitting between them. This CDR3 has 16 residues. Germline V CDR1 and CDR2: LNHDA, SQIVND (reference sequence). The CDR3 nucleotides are TGTGCCAGTAGTCTTCATACCTTACAATCCTACAATGAGCAGTTCTTC. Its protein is CASSLHTLQSYNEQFF.

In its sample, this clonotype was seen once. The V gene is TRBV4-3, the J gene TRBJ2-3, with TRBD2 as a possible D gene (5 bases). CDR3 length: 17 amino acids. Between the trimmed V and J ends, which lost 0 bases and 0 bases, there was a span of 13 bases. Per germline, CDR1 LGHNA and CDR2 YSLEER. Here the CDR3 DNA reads TGCGCCAGCAGCCAAGATCGGGAATTCCCCAGCACAGATACGCAGTATTTT. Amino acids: CASSQDREFPSTDTQYF.

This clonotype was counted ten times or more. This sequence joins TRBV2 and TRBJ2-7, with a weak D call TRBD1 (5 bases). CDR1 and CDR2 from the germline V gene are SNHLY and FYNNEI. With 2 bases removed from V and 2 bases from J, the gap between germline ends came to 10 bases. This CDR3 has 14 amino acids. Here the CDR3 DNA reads TGTGCCAGCAGTGAACAGGGTATCACCTACGAGCAGTACTTC. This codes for CASSEQGITYEQYF.

CDR3 in amino acids: CASSPVSGNNYNEQFF. In nucleotides, the CDR3 is TGTGCCAGCAGTCCAGTAAGCGGAAACAACTACAATGAGCAGTTCTTC. The rearrangement uses TRBV28 and TRBJ2-1; possible D gene TRBD2, 5 bases. This CDR3 has 16 residues. Per the germline V gene, CDR1 is MDHEN and CDR2 is SYDVKM. The ends were cut back, 5 bases at V and 3 bases at J, with 17 bases in the middle.

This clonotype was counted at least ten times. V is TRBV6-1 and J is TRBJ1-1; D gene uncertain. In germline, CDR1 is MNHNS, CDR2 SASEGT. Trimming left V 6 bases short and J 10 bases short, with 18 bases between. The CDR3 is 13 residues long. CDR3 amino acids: CASRHRETSRAFF. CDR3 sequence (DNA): TGTGCCAGCAGACACAGAGAAACAAGCAGAGCTTTCTTT.

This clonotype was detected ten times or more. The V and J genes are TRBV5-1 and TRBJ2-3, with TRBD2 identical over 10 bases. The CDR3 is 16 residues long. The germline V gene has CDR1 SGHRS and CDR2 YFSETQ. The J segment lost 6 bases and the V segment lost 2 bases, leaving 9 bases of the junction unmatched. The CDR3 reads CASSFTSGMRSDTQYF. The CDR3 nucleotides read TGCGCCAGCAGCTTTACTAGCGGGATGCGTAGCGATACGCAGTATTTT.

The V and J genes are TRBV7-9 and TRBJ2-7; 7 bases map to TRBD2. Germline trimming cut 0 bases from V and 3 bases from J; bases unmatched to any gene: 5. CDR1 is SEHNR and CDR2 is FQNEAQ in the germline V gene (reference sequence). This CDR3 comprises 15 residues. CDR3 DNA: TGTGCCAGCAGCTTAGCGCGACTAGCAGACTACGAGCAGTACTTC. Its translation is CASSLARLADYEQYF.

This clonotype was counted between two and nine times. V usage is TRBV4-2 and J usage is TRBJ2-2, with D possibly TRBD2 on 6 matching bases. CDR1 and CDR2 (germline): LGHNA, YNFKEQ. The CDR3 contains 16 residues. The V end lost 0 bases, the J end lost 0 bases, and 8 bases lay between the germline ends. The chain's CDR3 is CASSQEEGTNTGELFF. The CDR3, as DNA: TGTGCCAGCAGCCAAGAGGAGGGAACGAACACCGGGGAGCTGTTTTTT.

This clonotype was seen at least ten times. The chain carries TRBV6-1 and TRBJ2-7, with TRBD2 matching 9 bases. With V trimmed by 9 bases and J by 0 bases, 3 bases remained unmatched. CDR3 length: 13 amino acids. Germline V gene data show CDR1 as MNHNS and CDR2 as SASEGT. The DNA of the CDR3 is TGTGCCAGTATTAGCGGGAGCTCCTACGAGCAGTACTTC. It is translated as CASISGSSYEQYF.

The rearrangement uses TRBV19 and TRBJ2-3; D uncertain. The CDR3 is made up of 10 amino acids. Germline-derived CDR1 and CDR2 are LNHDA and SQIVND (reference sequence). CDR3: CAKLQDTQYF. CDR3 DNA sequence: TGTGCTAAGCTCCAAGATACGCAGTATTTT.